Below, 12 T cell receptor beta chains from the same sample are listed, as sequenced in a study of blood T cell repertoires in COVID-19. Produced via immunoSEQ multiplex PCR; TCRdb's table is partial and in-frame only. The table lists roughly 140,000 clones, roughly 85% of them singletons. The sample comprised peripheral blood. These receptors all stem from a woman aged 55 to 70 with COVID-19, enrolled during active disease.

This rearrangement joins TRBV2 to TRBJ1-5; 11 nucleotides align to TRBD1. The CDR3 loop spans 15 amino acids. V lost 6 bases, J lost 7 bases, and 8 bases stayed unmatched. Germline loops: CDR1 SNHLY, CDR2 FYNNEI. CDR3 loop: CASRHGTGGEQPQHF. The CDR3 DNA sequence: TGTGCCAGCAGACATGGGACAGGGGGAGAACAGCCCCAGCATTTT.

The count of this clone is one. The J gene is TRBJ1-5, the V gene TRBV7-9, with D tentatively TRBD1 (5 bases). Germline V CDR1 and CDR2: SEHNR, FQNEAQ (reference sequence). The V end lost 5 bases, the J end lost 8 bases, and 16 bases lay between the germline ends. This CDR3 has 14 amino acids. CDR3 coding DNA: TGTGCCAGCAGCACAACTTGGGGCGGGGAGCCCCAGCATTTT. This translates into CASSTTWGGEPQHF.

The gene calls are TRBV7-3 and TRBJ1-2; a weak D match, TRBD1 (5 bases). V was shortened by 6 bases and J by 3 bases, with 17 bases between the two germline ends. CDR1 SGHTA and CDR2 FQGTGA come from the germline V gene. The CDR3 contains 15 residues. CDR3 sequence reads: CASRAHGTGDYGYTF. DNA of the CDR3: TGTGCCAGCAGGGCTCACGGGACGGGAGACTATGGCTACACCTTC.

The V and J genes are TRBV18 and TRBJ2-3, with 8 bases identical to TRBD2. Trimming cost V 2 bases and J 9 bases; bases outside gene matches: 13. This CDR3 has 16 residues. Looked up from germline, CDR1 is KGHSH and CDR2 is LQKENI. CDR3 in amino acids: CASSPLSGGDGGTQYF. CDR3 bases: TGTGCCAGCTCACCATTAAGCGGGGGTGATGGCGGAACGCAGTATTTT.

The chain employs TRBV27 and TRBJ1-6; 8 bases align to TRBD1. With 8 bases clipped from V and 8 bases from J, the junction kept 11 bases outside the gene matches. CDR3 length: 15 amino acids. The V gene's germline CDR1 is MNHEY and CDR2 SMNVEV (reference sequence). The chain's CDR3 is CASSPQGRGHSPLHF. As DNA, the CDR3 is TGTGCCAGCTCCCCCCAGGGCAGGGGGCATTCACCCCTCCACTTT.

This sequence joins TRBV7-8 and TRBJ1-2; D unresolved. CDR3 size: 15 residues. CDR1 SGHVS and CDR2 FQNEAQ come from the germline V gene. V shed 3 bases and J shed 4 bases, with 15 bases lying between them. CDR3 in DNA: TGTGCCAGCAGCTTGGGAGAGGTCTCTGGCTATGGCTACACCTTC. This encodes CASSLGEVSGYGYTF.

The chain links TRBV7-9 to TRBJ1-2; D may be TRBD1 (6 bases). There are 15 residues in the CDR3. Between the trimmed V and J ends, which lost 5 bases and 0 bases, there was a span of 13 bases. CDR1 and CDR2 from the germline V gene are SEHNR and FQNEAQ (reference sequence). CDR3 nucleotides: TGTGCCAGCAGCCCTGGACAGCTTGCTAACTATGGCTACACCTTC. Translating it yields CASSPGQLANYGYTF.

The J gene is TRBJ2-6, the V gene TRBV2; D perhaps matches TRBD1 (5 bases). V was clipped by 8 bases and J by 1 base, with 12 bases between them. Germline CDR1 SNHLY, CDR2 FYNNEI. The CDR3 spans 15 residues. The CDR3 region is CASCFQGSGANVLTF. DNA for the CDR3: TGTGCCAGCTGCTTCCAGGGTTCTGGGGCCAACGTCCTGACTTTC.

J is TRBJ2-5 and V is TRBV3-1 (or the pseudogene TRBV3-2), with D perhaps matching TRBD1 (6 bases). V was cut by 0 bases and J by 6 bases, with 14 bases left in between. CDR3 length equals 15 residues. Looked up from germline, CDR1 is LGHDT and CDR2 is YNNKEL (reference sequence). This CDR3 is CASSQDRQVLKTQYF. The DNA for the CDR3 is TGTGCCAGCAGCCAAGACAGACAGGTTTTGAAGACCCAGTACTTC.

J is TRBJ1-1 and V is TRBV7-2; D is unclear. V lost 8 bases to trimming and J lost 0 bases, with 10 bases between them. The germline gives CDR1 SGHTA, CDR2 FQGNSA. The CDR3 is 13 residues long. The DNA of the CDR3 is TGTGCCAGCGCAGAGGGCATGAACACTGAAGCTTTCTTT. It codes for CASAEGMNTEAFF.

This clone appeared once. The chain combines TRBV7-2 with TRBJ2-1; D perhaps matches TRBD1 (6 bases). Germline loops: CDR1 SGHTA, CDR2 FQGNSA. The CDR3 consists of 14 residues. V lost 1 base and J lost 5, with 9 bases in between. The CDR3 reads CASSLVQGHNEQFF. For the CDR3, the DNA is TGTGCCAGCAGCTTAGTACAGGGCCACAATGAGCAGTTCTTC. Full variable domain (remainder filled in from reference TRBV7-2 and TRBJ2-1): GAGVSQSPSNKVTEKGKDVELRCDPISGHTALYWYRQSLGQGLEFLIYFQGNSAPDKSGLPSDRFSAERTGGSVSTLTIQRTQQEDSAVYLCASSLVQGHNEQFFGPGTRLTVL.

This sequence joins TRBV6-5 and TRBJ1-3, with D tentatively TRBD1 (6 bases). The CDR3 sequence is 14 residues long. V lost 6 bases, J lost 0 bases, and 9 bases lay in between. Germline V lookup: CDR1 MNHEY, CDR2 SVGAGI. The CDR3 DNA sequence: TGTGCCAGCAGGGTACAGGGCTCTGGAAACACCATATATTTT. This gives the protein CASRVQGSGNTIYF.